The clone carrying this T cell receptor (beta chain) was counted at least ten times. The data derive from a study of Graves' ophthalmopathy and Graves' hyperthyroidism. CDR1 is MNHEY, CDR2 SVGAGI, per germline. Trimming cost V 3 bases and J 5 bases, with 8 bases left between them. The CDR3 runs to 14 residues. RNA transcripts provided the template for amplifying TCR beta CDR3 regions. HTBI primers were employed in first-round RT-PCR, then a second-round multiplex PCR followed. One entry per CDR3 protein, called by TCRdb with MiXCR from the multiplex PCR reads. The data show roughly 1.1 million distinct CDR3 sequences, approximately 35% seen once.

Material for sequencing was peripheral blood or thyroid tissue (not recorded which). V gene TRBV6-5 combines with J gene TRBJ1-6; D is perhaps TRBD1 (5 bases). This clonotype was sampled from an adult man with Graves' hyperthyroidism. In DNA form, the CDR3 reads TGTGCCAGCAGTTATGGGACGAATAATTCACCCCTCCACTTT. It is translated as CASSYGTNNSPLHF.